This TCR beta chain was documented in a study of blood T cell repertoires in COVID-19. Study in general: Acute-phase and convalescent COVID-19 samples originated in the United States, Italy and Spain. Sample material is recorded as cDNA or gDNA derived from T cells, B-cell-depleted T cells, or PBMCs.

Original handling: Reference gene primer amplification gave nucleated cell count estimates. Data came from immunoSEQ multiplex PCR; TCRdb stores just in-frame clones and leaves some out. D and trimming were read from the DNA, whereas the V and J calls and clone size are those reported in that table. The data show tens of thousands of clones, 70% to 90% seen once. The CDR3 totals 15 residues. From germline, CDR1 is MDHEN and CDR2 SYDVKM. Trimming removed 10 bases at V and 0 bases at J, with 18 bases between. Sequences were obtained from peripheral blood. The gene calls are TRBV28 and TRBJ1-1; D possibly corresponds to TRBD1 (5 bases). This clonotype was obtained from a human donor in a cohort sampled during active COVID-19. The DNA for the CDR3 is TGTGCCACCAATAGGGGATCTGTCATGAACACTGAAGCTTTCTTT. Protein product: CATNRGSVMNTEAFF.